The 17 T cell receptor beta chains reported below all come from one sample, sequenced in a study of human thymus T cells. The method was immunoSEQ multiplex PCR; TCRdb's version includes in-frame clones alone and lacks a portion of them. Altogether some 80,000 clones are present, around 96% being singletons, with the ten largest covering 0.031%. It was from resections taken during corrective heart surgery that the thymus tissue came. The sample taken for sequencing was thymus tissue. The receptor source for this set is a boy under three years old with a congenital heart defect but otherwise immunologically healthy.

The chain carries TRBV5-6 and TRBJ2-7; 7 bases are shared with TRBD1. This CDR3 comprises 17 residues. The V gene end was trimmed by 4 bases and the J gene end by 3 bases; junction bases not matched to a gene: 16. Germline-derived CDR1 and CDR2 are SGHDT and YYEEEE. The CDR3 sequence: CASSGYHKDRARYEQYF. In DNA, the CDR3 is TGTGCCAGCAGCGGCTACCATAAAGACAGGGCGCGCTACGAGCAGTACTTC.

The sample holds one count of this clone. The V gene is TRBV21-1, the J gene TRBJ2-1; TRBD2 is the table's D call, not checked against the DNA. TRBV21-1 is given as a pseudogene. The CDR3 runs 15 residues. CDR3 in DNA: TGTGCCAGCAGCAGCTTAGCGGGAGTGCCTGATGAGCAGTTCTTC. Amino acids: CASSSLAGVPDEQFF.

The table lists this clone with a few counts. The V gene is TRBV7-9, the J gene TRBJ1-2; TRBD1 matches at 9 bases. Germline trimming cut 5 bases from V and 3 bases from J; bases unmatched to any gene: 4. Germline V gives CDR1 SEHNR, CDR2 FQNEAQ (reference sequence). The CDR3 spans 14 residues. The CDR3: CASSRRDRDYGYTF. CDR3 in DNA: TGTGCCAGCAGCCGACGGGACAGGGACTATGGCTACACCTTC.

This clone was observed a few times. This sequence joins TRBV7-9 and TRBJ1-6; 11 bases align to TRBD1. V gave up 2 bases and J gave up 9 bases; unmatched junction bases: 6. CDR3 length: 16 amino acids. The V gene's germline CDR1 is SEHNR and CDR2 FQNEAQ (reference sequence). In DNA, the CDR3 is TGTGCCAGCAGCTTACGGTCGGGGACAGGGGGTTCACCCCTCCACTTT. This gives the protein CASSLRSGTGGSPLHF.

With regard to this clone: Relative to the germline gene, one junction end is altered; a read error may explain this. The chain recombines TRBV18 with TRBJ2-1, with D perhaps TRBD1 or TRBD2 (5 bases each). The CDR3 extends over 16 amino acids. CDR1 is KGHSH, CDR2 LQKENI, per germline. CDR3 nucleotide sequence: TGTGCCATCTCAACCCGTTTAGGGACCTCTTACAATGAGCAGTTCTTC. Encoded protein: CAISTRLGTSYNEQFF.

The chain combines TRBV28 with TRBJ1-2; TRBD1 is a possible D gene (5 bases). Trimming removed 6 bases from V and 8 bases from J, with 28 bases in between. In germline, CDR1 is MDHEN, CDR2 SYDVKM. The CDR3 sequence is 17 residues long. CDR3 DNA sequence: TGTGCCAGCAGATATAAACTTCTGGGGGTACAACTTGAAGGCTACACCTTC. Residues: CASRYKLLGVQLEGYTF.

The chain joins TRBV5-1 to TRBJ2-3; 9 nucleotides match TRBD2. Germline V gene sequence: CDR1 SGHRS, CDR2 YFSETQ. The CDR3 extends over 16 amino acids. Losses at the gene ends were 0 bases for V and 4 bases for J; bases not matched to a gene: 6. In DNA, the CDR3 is TGCGCCAGCAGCTTGGCTCCTAGCGGGGTGCCAGATACGCAGTATTTT. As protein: CASSLAPSGVPDTQYF.

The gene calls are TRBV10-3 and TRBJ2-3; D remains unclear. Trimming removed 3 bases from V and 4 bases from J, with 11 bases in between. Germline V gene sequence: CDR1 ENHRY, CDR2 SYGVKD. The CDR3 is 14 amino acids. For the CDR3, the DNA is TGTGCCATCAGTGACTTTGGGATCTCAGATACGCAGTATTTT. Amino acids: CAISDFGISDTQYF.

CDR3 nucleotide sequence: TGTGCCAGCAGCCAAGAGACCCCCGACAGTGGGGGAAGCTATGGCTACACCTTC. Translated, it gives CASSQETPDSGGSYGYTF. The chain employs TRBV4-2 and TRBJ1-2, with TRBD1 as a possible D gene (5 bases). CDR3 size: 18 residues. V was shortened by 0 bases and J by 4 bases, with 21 bases between the two germline ends. CDR1 is LGHNA and CDR2 is YNFKEQ in the germline V gene.

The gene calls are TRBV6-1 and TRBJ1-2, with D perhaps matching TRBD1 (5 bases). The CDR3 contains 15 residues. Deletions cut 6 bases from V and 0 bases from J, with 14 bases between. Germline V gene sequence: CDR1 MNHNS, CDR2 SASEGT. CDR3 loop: CASSHRKTANYGYTF. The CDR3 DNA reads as TGTGCCAGCAGCCATAGAAAGACAGCTAACTATGGCTACACCTTC.

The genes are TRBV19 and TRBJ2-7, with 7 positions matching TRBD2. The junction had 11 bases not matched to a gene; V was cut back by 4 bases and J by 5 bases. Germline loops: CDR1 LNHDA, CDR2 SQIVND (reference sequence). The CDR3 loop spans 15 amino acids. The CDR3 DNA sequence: TGTGCCAGTAGTACCCCACTAGCGAACATCCACGAGCAGTACTTC. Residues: CASSTPLANIHEQYF.

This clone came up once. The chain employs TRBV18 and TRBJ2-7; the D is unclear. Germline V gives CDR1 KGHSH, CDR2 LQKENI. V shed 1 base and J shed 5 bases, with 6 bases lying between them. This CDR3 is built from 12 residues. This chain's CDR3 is CASSPHYDEQYF. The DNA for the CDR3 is TGTGCCAGCTCACCACACTACGACGAGCAGTACTTC. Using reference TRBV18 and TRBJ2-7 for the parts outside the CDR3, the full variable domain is NAGVMQNPRHLVRRRGQEARLRCSPMKGHSHVYWYRQLPEEGLKFMVYLQKENIIDESGMPKERFSAEFPKEGPSILRIQQVVRGDSAAYFCASSPHYDEQYFGPGTRLTVT.

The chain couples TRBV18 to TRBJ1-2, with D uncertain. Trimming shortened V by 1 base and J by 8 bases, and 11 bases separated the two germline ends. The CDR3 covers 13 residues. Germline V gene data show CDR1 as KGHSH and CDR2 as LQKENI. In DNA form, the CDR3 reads TGTGCCAGCTCACCACTAGTAATGAGGGGCTACACCTTC. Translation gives CASSPLVMRGYTF.

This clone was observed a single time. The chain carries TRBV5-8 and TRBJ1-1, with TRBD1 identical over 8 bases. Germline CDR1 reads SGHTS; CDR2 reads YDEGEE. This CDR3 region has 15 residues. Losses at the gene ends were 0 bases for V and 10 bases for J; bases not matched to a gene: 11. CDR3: CASSLVGQALGGAFF. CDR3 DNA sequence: TGTGCCAGCAGCTTGGTGGGACAGGCCTTAGGCGGAGCTTTCTTT.

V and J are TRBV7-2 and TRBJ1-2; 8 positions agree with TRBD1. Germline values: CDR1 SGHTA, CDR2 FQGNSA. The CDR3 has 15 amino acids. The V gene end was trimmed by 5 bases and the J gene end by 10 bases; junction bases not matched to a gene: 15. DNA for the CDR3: TGTGCCAGCAGCCCACGACAGGGGCGCCCAGCGACCTACACCTTC. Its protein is CASSPRQGRPATYTF.

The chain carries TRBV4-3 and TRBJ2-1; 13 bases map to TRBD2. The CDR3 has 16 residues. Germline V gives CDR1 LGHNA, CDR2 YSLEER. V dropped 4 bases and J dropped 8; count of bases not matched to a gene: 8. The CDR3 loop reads CASSPRLAGGGDEQFF. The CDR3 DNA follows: TGCGCCAGCAGCCCCCGACTAGCGGGGGGTGGGGATGAGCAGTTCTTC.

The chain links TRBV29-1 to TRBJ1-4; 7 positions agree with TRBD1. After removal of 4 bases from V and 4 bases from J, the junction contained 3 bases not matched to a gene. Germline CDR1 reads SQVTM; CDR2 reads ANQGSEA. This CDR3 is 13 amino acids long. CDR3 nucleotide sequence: TGCAGCGTTGGGGGACAGTATAATGAAAAACTGTTTTTT. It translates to CSVGGQYNEKLFF.